This TCR beta chain comes out of a study of T cells in Graves' hyperthyroidism and ophthalmopathy. Study information: At the time of initial diagnosis and before any treatment, peripheral blood was collected.

The study included ophthalmopathy patients with Clinical Activity Score at least 3, NOSPECS grade at least 4 and duration under 3 months. Diagnosis rested on symptoms, serum thyroxine and TRAb, thyroid ultrasound, and orbital computed tomography. This clonotype was seen at least ten times. From germline, CDR1 is ENHRY and CDR2 SYGVKD. V lost 4 bases, J lost 2 bases, and 9 bases lay in between. CDR3 size: 14 residues. What was amplified from RNA transcripts were TCR beta CDR3 regions. The primer set for the first-round RT-PCR of the TCR CDR3 was HTBI. A single record per CDR3 protein comes from TCRdb applying MiXCR to the multiplex PCR reads. The sample has about 600,000 distinct CDR3 sequences, 14% seen once; the top ten hold roughly 7%.

The J gene is TRBJ2-1, the V gene TRBV10-3; D remains unclear. This TCR came from a young woman with Graves' ophthalmopathy. The sample comprised blood. The CDR3 reads CAISAGGTYNEQFF. CDR3 DNA sequence: TGTGCCATCAGTGCGGGCGGAACCTACAATGAGCAGTTCTTC.